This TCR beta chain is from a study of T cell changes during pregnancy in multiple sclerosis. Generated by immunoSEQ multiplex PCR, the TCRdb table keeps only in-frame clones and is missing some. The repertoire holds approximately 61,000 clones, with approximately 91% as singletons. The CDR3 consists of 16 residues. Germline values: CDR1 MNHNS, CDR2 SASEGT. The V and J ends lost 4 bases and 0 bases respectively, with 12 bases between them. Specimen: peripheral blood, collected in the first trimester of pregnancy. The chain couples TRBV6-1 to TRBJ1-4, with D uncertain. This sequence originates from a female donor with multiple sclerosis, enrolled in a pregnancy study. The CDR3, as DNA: TGTGCCAGCAGTGCGGGCCCCGGGGCAACTAATGAAAAACTGTTTTTT. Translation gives CASSAGPGATNEKLFF.